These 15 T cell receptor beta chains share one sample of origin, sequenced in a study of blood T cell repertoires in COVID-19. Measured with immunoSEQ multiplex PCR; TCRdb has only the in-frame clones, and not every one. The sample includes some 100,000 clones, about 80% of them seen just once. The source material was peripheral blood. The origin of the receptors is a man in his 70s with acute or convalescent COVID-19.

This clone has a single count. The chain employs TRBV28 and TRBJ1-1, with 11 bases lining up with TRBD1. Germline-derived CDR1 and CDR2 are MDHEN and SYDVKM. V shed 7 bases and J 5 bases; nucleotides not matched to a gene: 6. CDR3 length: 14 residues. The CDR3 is CASTSGTGGTEAFF. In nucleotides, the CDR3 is TGTGCCAGCACCTCCGGGACAGGGGGAACTGAAGCTTTCTTT. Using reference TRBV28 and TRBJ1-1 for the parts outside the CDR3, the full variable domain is DVKVTQSSRYLVKRTGEKVFLECVQDMDHENMFWYRQDPGLGLRLIYFSYDVKMKEKGDIPEGYSVSREKKERFSLILESASTNQTSMYLCASTSGTGGTEAFFGQGTRLTVV.

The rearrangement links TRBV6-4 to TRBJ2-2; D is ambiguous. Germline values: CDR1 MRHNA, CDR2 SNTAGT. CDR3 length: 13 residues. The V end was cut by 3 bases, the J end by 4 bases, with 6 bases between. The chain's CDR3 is CASSEQPTGELFF. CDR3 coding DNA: TGTGCCAGCAGTGAACAGCCCACCGGGGAGCTGTTTTTT.

DNA for the CDR3: TGTGCCAGCAGCTTCATCACCGGGGAGCTGTTTTTT. As protein: CASSFITGELFF. The chain carries TRBV7-2 and TRBJ2-2, with D uncertain. V was shortened by 3 bases and J by 4 bases, with 3 bases between the two germline ends. Looked up from germline, CDR1 is SGHTA and CDR2 is FQGNSA. The CDR3 extends over 12 amino acids. Drawing the rest from reference TRBV7-2 and TRBJ2-2, the complete variable domain is GAGVSQSPSNKVTEKGKDVELRCDPISGHTALYWYRQSLGQGLEFLIYFQGNSAPDKSGLPSDRFSAERTGGSVSTLTIQRTQQEDSAVYLCASSFITGELFFGEGSRLTVL.

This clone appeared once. The CDR3 loop reads CASSLRQGGQETQYF. CDR3 DNA: TGTGCCAGCAGCCTTAGACAGGGCGGCCAAGAGACCCAGTACTTC. This chain joins TRBV7-7 and TRBJ2-5, with TRBD1 identical over 7 bases. V dropped 5 bases and J dropped 1; count of bases not matched to a gene: 7. CDR1 is SSHAT and CDR2 is FNYEAQ in the germline V gene (reference sequence). The length of the CDR3 is 15 residues.

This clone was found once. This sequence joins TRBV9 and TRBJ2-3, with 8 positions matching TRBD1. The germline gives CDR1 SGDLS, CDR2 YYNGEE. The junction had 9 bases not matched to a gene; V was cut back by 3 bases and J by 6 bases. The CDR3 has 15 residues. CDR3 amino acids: CASSGPGQDPDTQYF. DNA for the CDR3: TGTGCCAGCAGCGGACCGGGACAGGACCCGGATACGCAGTATTTT.

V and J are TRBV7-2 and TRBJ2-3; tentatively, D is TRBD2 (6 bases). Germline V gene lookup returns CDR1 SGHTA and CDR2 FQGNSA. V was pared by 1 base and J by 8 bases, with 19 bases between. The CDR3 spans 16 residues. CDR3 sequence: CASSLGGLWVDSTQYF. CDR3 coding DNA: TGTGCCAGCAGCTTAGGGGGACTTTGGGTTGATTCTACGCAGTATTTT.

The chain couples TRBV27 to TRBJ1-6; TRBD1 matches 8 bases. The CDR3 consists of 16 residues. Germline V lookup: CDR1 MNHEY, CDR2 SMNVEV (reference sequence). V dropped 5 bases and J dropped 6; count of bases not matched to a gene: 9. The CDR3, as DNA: TGTGCCAGCAGTGCACAGGGGGTCGGCGGTAATTCACCCCTCCACTTT. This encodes CASSAQGVGGNSPLHF.

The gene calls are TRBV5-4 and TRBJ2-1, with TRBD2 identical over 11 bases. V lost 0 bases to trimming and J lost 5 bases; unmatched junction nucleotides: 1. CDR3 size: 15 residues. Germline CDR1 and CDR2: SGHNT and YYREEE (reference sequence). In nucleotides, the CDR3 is TGTGCCAGCAGCTTGGGACTAGCGGGGAACAATGAGCAGTTCTTC. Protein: CASSLGLAGNNEQFF.

CDR3 region: CASSLAGTNEKLFF. In nucleotides, the CDR3 is TGTGCCAGCAGTTTAGCAGGGACAAATGAAAAACTGTTTTTT. The gene calls are TRBV28 and TRBJ1-4; maybe TRBD1 (6 bases). This CDR3 is built from 14 residues. V gave up 2 bases and J gave up 5 bases, with 9 bases separating them. Germline V gives CDR1 MDHEN, CDR2 SYDVKM.

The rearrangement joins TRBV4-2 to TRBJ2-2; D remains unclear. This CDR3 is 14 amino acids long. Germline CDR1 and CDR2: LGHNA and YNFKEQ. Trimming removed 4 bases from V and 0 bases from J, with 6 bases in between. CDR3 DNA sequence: TGTGCCAGCAGCCTAACAACGAACACCGGGGAGCTGTTTTTT. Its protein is CASSLTTNTGELFF.

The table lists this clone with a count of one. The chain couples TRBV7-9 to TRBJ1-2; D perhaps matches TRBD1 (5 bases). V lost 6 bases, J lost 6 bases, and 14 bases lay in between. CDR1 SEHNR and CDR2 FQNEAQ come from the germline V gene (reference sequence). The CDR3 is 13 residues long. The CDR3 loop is CASSLMAGNGYTF. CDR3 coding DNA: TGTGCCAGCAGTCTAATGGCAGGGAATGGCTACACCTTC.

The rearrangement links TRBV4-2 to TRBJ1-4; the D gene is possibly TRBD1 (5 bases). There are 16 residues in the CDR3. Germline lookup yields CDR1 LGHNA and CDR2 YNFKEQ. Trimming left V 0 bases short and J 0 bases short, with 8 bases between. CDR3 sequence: CASSQDLTATNEKLFF. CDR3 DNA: TGTGCCAGCAGCCAAGATCTGACAGCAACTAATGAAAAACTGTTTTTT.

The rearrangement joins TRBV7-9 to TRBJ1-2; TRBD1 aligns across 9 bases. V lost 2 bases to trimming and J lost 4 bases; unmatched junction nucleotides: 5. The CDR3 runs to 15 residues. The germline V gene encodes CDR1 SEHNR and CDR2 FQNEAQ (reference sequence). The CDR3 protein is CASSLRTGGSYGYTF. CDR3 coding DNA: TGTGCCAGCAGCTTACGAACAGGGGGCTCCTATGGCTACACCTTC.

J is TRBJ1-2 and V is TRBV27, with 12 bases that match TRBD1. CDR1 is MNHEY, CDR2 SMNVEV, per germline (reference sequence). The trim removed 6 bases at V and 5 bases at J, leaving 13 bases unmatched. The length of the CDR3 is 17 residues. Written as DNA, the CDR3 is TGTGCCAGCAGATCAAGCGGGACAGGGGGCGCTGGGTATGGCTACACCTTC. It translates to CASRSSGTGGAGYGYTF.

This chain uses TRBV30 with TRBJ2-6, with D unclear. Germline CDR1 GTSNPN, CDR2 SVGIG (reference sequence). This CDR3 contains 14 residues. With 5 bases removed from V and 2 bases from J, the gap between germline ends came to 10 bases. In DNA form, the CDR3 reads TGTGCCTGGGGCCCTTCTGCTGGGGCCAACGTCCTGACTTTC. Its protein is CAWGPSAGANVLTF.